This T cell receptor beta chain was profiled in a study of cytomegalovirus exposure and HLA in healthy donors. CDR1 and CDR2 (germline): SEHNR, FQNEAQ (reference sequence). This CDR3 comprises 14 residues. The study ran its PCR with 60 Vbeta and 13 Jbeta primers. Generated by immunoSEQ multiplex PCR, the TCRdb table keeps only in-frame clones and is missing some. This sample has 130,000 to 150,000 clones, with over 70% found just once. This TCR was recovered from a woman aged 35 to 49 in good health and CMV-seropositive. The sample comprised PBMCs. The chain employs TRBV7-9 and TRBJ1-4; a possible D gene is TRBD1 (5 bases). The CDR3 region has the DNA TGTGCTGACGGGGGGGACGGAACTAATGAAAAACTGTTTTTT. Translated, it gives CADGGDGTNEKLFF.